A selection of T cell receptor beta chains follows, all from one sample in a study of cytomegalovirus exposure and HLA in healthy donors. The table came from immunoSEQ multiplex PCR; TCRdb's copy has only in-frame clones and leaves some out. The sample has around 150,000 clones, just under 85% seen once. The sample consisted of PBMCs. These receptors were taken from a man aged 30-40 years in good health and CMV-seropositive. The CDR3 runs from the conserved cysteine through the conserved F or W.

J gene | CDR3 length | V gene | CDR3 protein
TRBJ2-1 | 15 | TRBV2 | CASREGQVPYNEQFF
TRBJ1-5 | 20 | TRBV11-3 | CASSSLSDSALVHSNQPQHF
TRBJ2-1 | 15 | TRBV27 | CASNTLGGGYNEQFF
TRBJ2-7 | 15 | TRBV19 | CASSMLGQGTYEQYF
TRBJ1-2 | 13 | TRBV27 | CASSFSGGMVYTF
TRBJ2-1 | 15 | TRBV13 | CASSSDRGPHNEQFF
TRBJ2-7 | 15 | TRBV19 | CASSTDRARTYEQYF
TRBJ2-5 | 15 | TRBV6-5 | CASSYGAGREETQYF
TRBJ2-3 | 15 | TRBV12-5 | CASGLAGDYTDTQYF
TRBJ1-2 | 14 | TRBV2 | CASSIDRADDGYTF
TRBJ2-6 | 17 | TRBV19 | CASNPWDRASGANVLTF
TRBJ1-2 | 16 | TRBV6-5 | CASSYSRTGGGYGYTF
TRBJ2-4 | 15 | TRBV6-1 | CASSEAATTVYLQYF
TRBJ2-2 | 12 | TRBV7-3 | CASSSGAGELFF
TRBJ2-7 | 16 | TRBV7-8 | CASSLVSASGSYEQYF
TRBJ1-4 | 15 | TRBV29-1 | CSVQPKGLNNEKLFF
TRBJ2-7 | 12 | TRBV7-9 | CSSSARQYEQYF
TRBJ1-4 | 15 | TRBV27 | CASSFREGWREKLFF
TRBJ2-7 | 13 | TRBV2 | CASNVGLSSEQYF
TRBJ1-1 | 13 | TRBV30 | CAWSKGATTEAFF
TRBJ1-5 | 15 | TRBV2 | CASSEATGRNQAQHF
TRBJ2-3 | 15 | TRBV6-6 | CASSESGGDTDTQYF
TRBJ2-6 | 15 | TRBV6-1 | CASTAGGTGANVLTF
TRBJ1-1 | 13 | TRBV10-3 | CATRRGSSTEAFF
TRBJ2-2 | 15 | TRBV19 | CATNSGTGVQGELFF